Shown below are 15 T cell receptor beta chains from a single sample sequenced in a study of blood T cell repertoires in COVID-19 (TCRdb year 2020). Libraries came from the immunoSEQ multiplex PCR assay. TCRdb re-hosts the immuneACCESS table, in-frame sequences only. Its copies lack some clones; in the studies checked, an unresolved V gene accounts for under half of them, and the cause for the rest is not known. The sample contains about 30,000 clones, roughly 80% of them found a single time. The ten largest make up around 3% of the sample. The sequencing sample was made of peripheral blood. The receptors were gathered from a man aged 70 or older with COVID-19, enrolled during active disease.

This rearrangement joins TRBV5-6 to TRBJ2-7; TRBD1 agrees at 7 bases. V shed 2 bases, J shed 3 bases, and the junction held 8 bases outside the gene matches. The CDR3 extends over 15 amino acids. In germline, CDR1 is SGHDT, CDR2 YYEEEE. CDR3 region: CASSFPNRGRYEQYF. The CDR3 nucleotides read TGTGCCAGCAGCTTCCCTAACAGGGGCCGCTACGAGCAGTACTTC.

The chain combines TRBV30 with TRBJ2-7, with TRBD1 matching 12 bases. CDR3 size: 15 residues. CDR1 GTSNPN and CDR2 SVGIG come from the germline V gene (reference sequence). V lost 5 bases, J lost 2 bases, and 7 bases stayed unmatched. The DNA for the CDR3 is TGTGCCTGGTCTACCGGGACAGGGGGCCCCTACGAGCAGTACTTC. Protein sequence: CAWSTGTGGPYEQYF.

The chain has TRBV25-1 and TRBJ1-3; 7 nucleotides agree with TRBD1. The CDR3 contains 14 residues. Germline assignment: CDR1 MGHDK and CDR2 SYGVNS. J was trimmed by 4 bases and V by 7 bases; bases with no gene match: 7. The CDR3 protein is CASTDLGQGNTIYF. DNA of the CDR3: TGTGCCAGCACTGACCTGGGACAGGGAAACACCATATATTTT.

The CDR3 protein is CASSRGRTRTDTQYF. The CDR3 nucleotides are TGTGCCAGCAGTCGAGGGAGGACTCGCACAGATACGCAGTATTTT. The chain uses TRBV28 and TRBJ2-3; the D gene is possibly TRBD2 (6 bases). Per the germline V gene, CDR1 is MDHEN and CDR2 is SYDVKM. V lost 5 bases and J 1 base, leaving 13 bases between the germline ends. This CDR3 has 15 amino acids. The full variable domain, with the rest looked up from reference TRBV28 and TRBJ2-3, is DVKVTQSSRYLVKRTGEKVFLECVQDMDHENMFWYRQDPGLGLRLIYFSYDVKMKEKGDIPEGYSVSREKKERFSLILESASTNQTSMYLCASSRGRTRTDTQYFGPGTRLTVL.

V is TRBV24-1 and J is TRBJ1-2; 8 nucleotides line up with TRBD1. This CDR3 is built from 15 residues. With 3 bases clipped from V and 2 bases from J, the junction kept 4 bases outside the gene matches. Germline V gene lookup returns CDR1 KGHDR and CDR2 SFDVKD. The CDR3 DNA reads as TGTGCCACCAGTGATGCGGACAGGGCGAACTATGGCTACACCTTC. It encodes CATSDADRANYGYTF.

This rearrangement joins TRBV6-4 to TRBJ2-2; 9 positions agree with TRBD2. V shed 7 bases, J shed 5 bases, and the junction held 5 bases outside the gene matches. CDR3 size: 14 residues. In germline, CDR1 is MRHNA, CDR2 SNTAGT. The CDR3 loop is CASKIAGDTGELFF. The CDR3 DNA reads as TGTGCCAGCAAGATAGCGGGAGATACCGGGGAGCTGTTTTTT.

The rearrangement joins TRBV21-1 to TRBJ1-5; the table's D gene call, TRBD1, was not cross checked with the DNA. TRBV21-1 is shown as a pseudogene. The CDR3 extends over 21 amino acids. In DNA form, the CDR3 reads TGTGCCAGCAGCAAAGAGTGGGACAGGATAAGGTTTGTGATTAGCAATCAGCCCCAGCATTTT. Protein: CASSKEWDRIRFVISNQPQHF.

The rearrangement uses TRBV7-9 and TRBJ2-7, with D perhaps TRBD2 (6 bases). V gave up 2 bases and J gave up 5 bases, with 13 bases separating them. Germline loops: CDR1 SEHNR, CDR2 FQNEAQ (reference sequence). This CDR3 comprises 14 residues. In nucleotides, the CDR3 is TGTGCCAGCAGCTTAACCGGGACTCTTAACGAGCAGTACTTC. It encodes CASSLTGTLNEQYF.

The count of this clone is one. This CDR3 reads CASSVGPTATDTQYF. CDR3 sequence (DNA): TGTGCCAGCAGCGTAGGACCTACAGCCACAGATACGCAGTATTTT. The J gene is TRBJ2-3, the V gene TRBV9, with D uncertain. This CDR3 has 15 amino acids. CDR1 and CDR2 (germline): SGDLS, YYNGEE. Deletions cut 0 bases from V and 2 bases from J, with 10 bases between.

J is TRBJ1-3 and V is TRBV2; D remains unclear. The germline gives CDR1 SNHLY, CDR2 FYNNEI. The CDR3 consists of 14 residues. V was cut by 4 bases and J by 1 base, with 8 bases left in between. The CDR3 here is CASSAGISGNTIYF. The CDR3 nucleotides are TGTGCCAGCAGTGCCGGGATTTCTGGAAACACCATATATTTT.

The chain uses TRBV28 and TRBJ2-7; D perhaps matches TRBD2 (5 bases). V was clipped by 6 bases and J by 3 bases, with 18 bases between them. Germline CDR1 reads MDHEN; CDR2 reads SYDVKM. The CDR3 totals 15 residues. CDR3 DNA: TGTGCCAGCAGCGCGGGCCGGAGCTACGGCTACGAGCAGTACTTC. Encoded protein: CASSAGRSYGYEQYF.

The J gene is TRBJ2-1, the V gene TRBV7-3, with 7 bases fitting TRBD1. V lost 5 bases to trimming and J lost 4 bases; unmatched junction nucleotides: 11. Per the germline V gene, CDR1 is SGHTA and CDR2 is FQGTGA. CDR3 length: 16 amino acids. The CDR3 here is CASSPNRDRFYNEQFF. For the CDR3, the DNA is TGTGCCAGCAGCCCCAACCGGGACAGATTTTACAATGAGCAGTTCTTC.

This clone was detected only once. The chain carries TRBV4-2 and TRBJ2-2; the match to TRBD2 covers 7 bases. Trimming took 1 base from V and 4 from J; bases not matched to a gene: 6. Germline CDR1 is LGHNA and CDR2 is YNFKEQ. The CDR3 is made up of 16 amino acids. This CDR3 is CASSQVGAGVTGELFF. CDR3 sequence (DNA): TGTGCCAGCAGCCAAGTCGGTGCGGGAGTCACCGGGGAGCTGTTTTTT.

The genes are TRBV5-1 and TRBJ2-5, with 7 bases that match TRBD2. V was clipped by 1 base and J by 5 bases; unmatched bases: 5. The CDR3 runs 14 residues. Germline CDR1 is SGHRS and CDR2 is YFSETQ. The CDR3 DNA reads as TGCGCCAGCAGCTTGATGACTAGCTCGGAGACCCAGTACTTC. Translating gives CASSLMTSSETQYF.

V and J are TRBV11-3 and TRBJ2-1, with a possible D match to TRBD1 (5 bases). The CDR3 runs to 14 residues. Germline-derived CDR1 and CDR2 are SGHNT and YENEEA. V dropped 2 bases and J dropped 6 bases, with 11 bases sitting between them. The DNA of the CDR3 is TGTGCCAGCAGCTTATATGGGGCCCCCAATGAGCAGTTCTTC. Residues: CASSLYGAPNEQFF.